Below are 21 T cell receptor beta chains sequenced from a single sample in a study of tumor-infiltrating lymphocytes in primary liver carcinoma. The tissue used was unsorted bulk material of about 19-34 mg. RNA and DNA were co-extracted from it with the AllPrep DNA/RNA mini kit. Priming with a constant-region primer yielded TCR beta cDNA from around 0.45 ug total RNA. TCR beta libraries came from three nested multiplex PCR rounds using slightly modified ARM-PCR. TRBV1-TRBV30 forward primers and a C-beta reverse primer were used in the first two PCR rounds, which each ran for nine to ten cycles. One entry per CDR3 protein, called by TCRdb with MiXCR from the multiplex PCR reads. Of 80,000 or so distinct CDR3 sequences in the sample, 60% to 80% were seen once. What was sequenced was liver tumor tissue from sampling region 4. Subset defined: tumor region T4, right-lateral pole. Source of these receptors: a woman aged 55-70 years with primary liver carcinoma and hepatitis B virus infection.

This chain uses TRBV14 with TRBJ2-1; D unclear. The CDR3 contains 15 residues. Looked up from germline, CDR1 is SGHDN and CDR2 is FVKESK. The V and J ends lost 5 bases and 2 bases respectively, with 13 bases between them. CDR3 coding DNA: TGTGCCAGCAGCGAAGGAACCAGCCCCTACAATGAGCAGTTCTTC. Translating gives CASSEGTSPYNEQFF.

In the case of this clonotype: A read error may account for a junction end that differs from germline. In nucleotides, the CDR3 is TGTACCAGTAGCTTAGACAGGGAGATCAATACGCAGTATTTT. Translated: CTSSLDREINTQYF. The chain links TRBV11-2 to TRBJ2-3, with TRBD1 matching over 7 bases. The CDR3 is 14 amino acids. Germline lookup yields CDR1 SGHAT and CDR2 FQNNGV.

A remark on this clonotype: The junction shows a germline mismatch at one end, possibly a read error. The V call is TRBV14, the J call TRBJ1-2; D possibly corresponds to TRBD1 (5 bases). This CDR3 is built from 13 residues. Per the germline V gene, CDR1 is SGHDN and CDR2 is FVKESK. This chain's CDR3 is CAGSQRQPYGYTF. CDR3 DNA sequence: TGTGCCGGCAGCCAAAGACAGCCCTATGGCTACACCTTC.

This clonotype was seen more than once but under ten times. One end of the junction varies from germline; a read error may be responsible. The chain joins TRBV5-1 to TRBJ2-1; tentatively, D is TRBD2 (7 bases). The germline V gene has CDR1 SGHRS and CDR2 YFSETQ. This CDR3 spans 14 amino acids. CDR3 coding DNA: TGCGCCGGCAGCCACGAGGGGGGGGCGTGGGAGCAGTTCTTC. Residues: CAGSHEGGAWEQFF.

With respect to this clonotype: The CDR3 ends on some other residue instead of the conserved phenylalanine or tryptophan, so this is likely a read error. The chain employs TRBV28 and TRBJ2-4, with TRBD1 matching 10 bases. The length of the CDR3 is 17 residues. V trimming: 3 bases; J trimming: 2 bases; junction bases outside the gene matches: 7. Per the germline V gene, CDR1 is MDHEN and CDR2 is SYDVKM. CDR3 sequence reads: CASSFGPTGGPKNIQYY. CDR3 DNA: TGTGCCAGCAGTTTTGGACCGACAGGGGGCCCCAAAAACATTCAGTACTAC.

Comments on this clonotype: At one end, the junction sequence differs from germline, possibly due to a read error. This rearrangement joins TRBV6-1 to TRBJ1-2; D is ambiguous. The germline CDR1 and CDR2 sequences are MNHNS and SASEGT. This CDR3 is built from 14 residues. The CDR3 region is CANRFGSTNYGYIF. CDR3 DNA: TGTGCCAACAGATTTGGCAGCACTAACTATGGCTACATCTTC.

Concerning this clonotype itself: At one boundary the junction diverges from the germline segment, which might be a read error. The V call is TRBV6-1, the J call TRBJ1-5, with TRBD1 matching 9 bases. The germline V gene encodes CDR1 MNHNS and CDR2 SASEGT. The CDR3 contains 16 residues. The CDR3 protein is CASRDRGLYSNRPQHF. CDR3 nucleotides: TGTGCCAGCAGGGACAGGGGCCTCTATAGCAATCGGCCCCAACATTTT.

Points on this clonotype: The junction departs from the called germline gene at one end, perhaps through a read error. This chain joins TRBV28 and TRBJ2-2; 13 nucleotides match TRBD2. The CDR3 length is 17 residues. Germline V gives CDR1 MDHEN, CDR2 SYDVKM. The CDR3 bases are TGTGTCAGCGGCGGGACTAGCGGGATTAGAATTGTCGGGGAGTTGTTTTTT. This gives the protein CVSGGTSGIRIVGELFF.

About this clonotype: With a much larger clone just one base away, this may be a read error. The V gene is TRBV29-1, the J gene TRBJ1-1; no clear D. This CDR3 has 10 amino acids. Germline-derived CDR1 and CDR2 are SQVTM and ANQGSEA. In DNA, the CDR3 is TGCAGCGCCTTGTCCACTGAAGCTTCCTTT. Encoded protein: CSALSTEASF.

This clonotype was found once. With a much larger clone just one base away, this may be a read error. This rearrangement joins TRBV28 to TRBJ2-1; possible D gene TRBD2, 5 bases. The CDR3 covers 16 residues. Looked up from germline, CDR1 is MDHEN and CDR2 is SYDVKM. CDR3 protein: CASSLGSESSYNELFF. CDR3 bases: TGTGCCAGCAGTTTAGGGAGCGAGAGCTCCTACAATGAGCTGTTCTTC.

To note about this clonotype: At one boundary the junction diverges from the germline segment, which might be a read error. The CDR3 DNA reads as TGTACCAGCAGTACCACGGGACTAGCCTCCTACGAGCAGTACTTC. Protein: CTSSTTGLASYEQYF. The chain joins TRBV28 to TRBJ2-7, with 9 bases that match TRBD2. The CDR3 loop spans 15 amino acids. Germline V gives CDR1 MDHEN, CDR2 SYDVKM.

CDR3: CASSERAIARNEQFF. The DNA of the CDR3 is TGTGCCAGCAGTGAACGTGCCATAGCCAGGAATGAGCAGTTCTTC. V and J are TRBV6-1 and TRBJ2-1, with D unclear. V lost 2 bases and J lost 7, with 15 bases in between. Germline loops: CDR1 MNHNS, CDR2 SASEGT. The CDR3 spans 15 residues.

This clonotype appeared a single time. Compared with germline, one end of the junction differs, possibly owing to a read error. V is TRBV4-1 and J is TRBJ2-2; D tentatively reads TRBD1 or TRBD2 (5 bases each). Germline loops: CDR1 MGHRA, CDR2 YSYEKL. The CDR3 is 17 residues long. Here the CDR3 reads CASSLRDGESDPGEMFF. For the CDR3, the DNA is TGCGCCAGCAGCCTCCGGGACGGGGAGTCGGACCCCGGGGAGATGTTTTTT.

About this clonotype itself: The junction does not match germline at one end; this may be a read error. V is TRBV4-2 and J is TRBJ1-1; 8 nucleotides agree with TRBD1. The CDR3 has 15 residues. Germline V gene data show CDR1 as LGHNA and CDR2 as YNFKEQ. CDR3 amino acids: CACSQRQGTLTVAFF. CDR3 bases: TGTGCCTGCAGCCAGCGACAGGGGACGTTGACTGTAGCTTTCTTT.

The chain combines TRBV12-3 or TRBV12-4 with TRBJ1-1; D uncertain. V was cut by 10 bases and J by 0 bases, with 15 bases left in between. This CDR3 is 14 amino acids long. The CDR3 loop is CATPVADMNTEAFF. The CDR3 region has the DNA TGTGCCACCCCCGTGGCAGATATGAACACTGAAGCTTTCTTT.

With regard to this clonotype: No conserved phenylalanine or tryptophan ends this CDR3, so it is likely a read error. The genes are TRBV11-3 and TRBJ2-6; D is unclear. Germline V gene lookup returns CDR1 SGHNT and CDR2 YENEEA. The CDR3 contains 16 residues. Deletions cut 5 bases from V and 2 bases from J, with 13 bases between. CDR3 residues: CASSPRHRTGANVLTS. CDR3 in DNA: TGTGCCAGCAGCCCGCGGCATAGAACTGGGGCCAACGTCCTGACTTCC.

For this clonotype: Its ends do not fully match the called genes, so a read error is possible. The chain uses TRBV6-2 or TRBV6-3 and TRBJ2-7; 10 nucleotides match TRBD2. The CDR3 covers 15 residues. Germline CDR1 is MNHEY and CDR2 is SVGEGT. This CDR3 reads CASSPTPSGGYEQCF. In DNA, the CDR3 is TGTGCCAGCAGCCCAACCCCTAGCGGGGGCTACGAGCAGTGCTTT.

The chain uses TRBV30 and TRBJ2-5; 7 nucleotides match TRBD2. The ends lost 2 bases at V and 7 bases at J; junction bases unmatched: 7. Germline assignment: CDR1 GTSNPN and CDR2 SVGIG (reference sequence). There are 13 residues in the CDR3. As DNA, the CDR3 is TGTGCCTGGAGTAATTTGGGGGGGGGGACCCAGTACTTC. Translated: CAWSNLGGGTQYF.

With regard to this clonotype: A much bigger clone sits one base away, suggesting this may be a read error. This rearrangement joins TRBV6-1 to TRBJ2-3; D possibly matches TRBD1 or TRBD2 (5 bases each). Trimming cost V 5 bases and J 4 bases, with 13 bases left between them. There are 14 residues in the CDR3. The germline V gene encodes CDR1 MNHNS and CDR2 SASEGT. The CDR3 region is CASSPLTAADTQYF. The CDR3 DNA is TGTGCCAGCAGTCCCCTGACAGCGGCAGATACGCAGTATTTT.

The V gene is TRBV6-2 or TRBV6-3, the J gene TRBJ2-7, with D perhaps TRBD2 (5 bases). V lost 0 bases and J 10 bases, leaving 19 bases between the germline ends. CDR1 is MNHEY and CDR2 is SVGEGT in the germline V gene. This CDR3 is built from 15 residues. The CDR3 here is CASSYSRSSVYGQYF. The DNA for the CDR3 is TGTGCCAGCAGTTACTCTCGGAGTAGCGTCTACGGCCAGTACTTC.

Worth noting for this clonotype: The junction departs from the called germline gene at one end, perhaps through a read error. The genes are TRBV6-1 and TRBJ2-2; 7 bases match TRBD2. Per the germline V gene, CDR1 is MNHNS and CDR2 is SASEGT. This CDR3 has 14 residues. CDR3 in amino acids: CASSEASGTWELLF. CDR3 nucleotide sequence: TGTGCCAGCAGTGAGGCTAGCGGCACCTGGGAGCTGCTTTTT.